These 13 T cell receptor beta chains share one sample of origin, sequenced in a study of CD8 T cells in ankylosing spondylitis. One entry per CDR3 protein results from TCRdb running MiXCR on the 5' RACE reads. The sample contains more than 200,000 distinct CDR3 sequences, about 24% of which appear only once. The source material was blood, either unsorted or a sorted T cell fraction (not recorded which). These receptors were collected from a male donor with ankylosing spondylitis or in good health (not recorded which).

This clonotype was detected many times. DNA for the CDR3: TGCAGTGCCGGGACTAGCGGGGGGAGCTCCTACAATGAGCAGTTCTTC. Translating it yields CSAGTSGGSSYNEQFF. V usage is TRBV20-1 and J usage is TRBJ2-1; 15 nucleotides match TRBD2. Germline CDR1 DFQATT, CDR2 SNEGSKA (reference sequence). With 6 bases clipped from V and 0 bases from J, the junction kept 3 bases outside the gene matches. This CDR3 is built from 16 residues.

At least ten counts were recorded for this clonotype. The J gene is TRBJ1-2, the V gene TRBV15, with no clear D. This CDR3 region has 13 residues. Germline CDR1 LNHNV, CDR2 YYDKDF (reference sequence). V was trimmed by 5 bases and J by 2 bases, leaving 9 bases between them. The CDR3 here is CATSLAGNYGYTF. In DNA, the CDR3 is TGTGCCACCAGCCTGGCTGGGAACTATGGCTACACCTTC. Full variable domain (remainder filled in from reference TRBV15 and TRBJ1-2): DAMVIQNPRYQVTQFGKPVTLSCSQTLNHNVMYWYQQKSSQAPKLLFHYYDKDFNNEADTPDNFQSRRPNTSFCFLDIRSPGLGDTAMYLCATSLAGNYGYTFGSGTRLTVV.

This clonotype was observed a few times. The chain combines TRBV28 with TRBJ1-4, with TRBD1 matching 7 bases. The V gene's germline CDR1 is MDHEN and CDR2 SYDVKM. The CDR3 sequence is 14 residues long. V lost 7 bases and J lost 7; bases outside the gene matches: 9. The CDR3 region is CASTSGRGTEKLFF. The CDR3 DNA sequence: TGTGCCAGCACCTCGGGCAGGGGGACTGAAAAACTGTTTTTT.

There are many counts of this clonotype. This sequence joins TRBV12-3 or TRBV12-4 and TRBJ2-2; the match to TRBD1 covers 10 bases. The CDR3 has 15 residues. V trimming: 5 bases; J trimming: 4 bases; junction bases outside the gene matches: 4. The CDR3 DNA follows: TGTGCCAGCAGTCCACGACAGGGGGCCACCGGGGAGCTGTTTTTT. Protein: CASSPRQGATGELFF.

This clonotype was picked up a small number of times. V gene TRBV5-6 combines with J gene TRBJ2-1, with 7 bases fitting TRBD2. With V trimmed by 3 bases and J by 14 bases, 8 bases remained unmatched. This CDR3 region has 12 residues. CDR1 and CDR2 (germline): SGHDT, YYEEEE. The CDR3 DNA sequence: TGTGCCAGCAGCTACCAGCGGGGCCCTGAGTTCTTC. Translating it yields CASSYQRGPEFF.

In its sample, this clonotype was seen once. This could be a read error, since a much larger clone is one nucleotide away. This rearrangement joins TRBV5-1 to TRBJ2-7, with D hard to call. CDR1 is SGHRS and CDR2 is YFSETQ in the germline V gene. This CDR3 is 13 amino acids long. Trimming removed 0 bases from V and 3 bases from J, with 7 bases in between. CDR3 sequence reads: CASSLVGYYEQYF. The CDR3 DNA is TGCGCCAGCAGCTTGGTCGGCTACTACGAGCAGTACTTC.

V and J are TRBV20-1 and TRBJ2-3; 11 bases fit TRBD2. Unmatched junction bases numbered 3, after V lost 6 bases and J lost 1 base. The CDR3 has 14 amino acids. Looked up from germline, CDR1 is DFQATT and CDR2 is SNEGSKA (reference sequence). The CDR3 DNA follows: TGCAGTGCCGAGGGACTAGCGGGCACAGATACGCAGTATTTT. Protein product: CSAEGLAGTDTQYF.

This clonotype has only a few counts. The chain recombines TRBV12-3 or TRBV12-4 with TRBJ1-2; maybe TRBD1 (5 bases). Deletions cut 4 bases from V and 2 bases from J, with 11 bases between. This CDR3 is 14 amino acids long. The chain's CDR3 is CASSWGRQNYGYTF. DNA of the CDR3: TGTGCCAGCAGTTGGGGACGGCAAAACTATGGCTACACCTTC.

This clonotype was seen a handful of times. This sequence joins TRBV10-3 and TRBJ1-6; possible D gene TRBD1, 5 bases. Germline V gives CDR1 ENHRY, CDR2 SYGVKD. The CDR3 is 14 residues long. The ends were cut back, 5 bases at V and 10 bases at J, with 15 bases in the middle. The CDR3 spells CAISRGDSSSPLHF. As DNA, the CDR3 is TGTGCCATCAGTAGGGGAGATTCTTCCTCACCCCTCCACTTT.

This chain links TRBV29-1 with TRBJ1-1; D is uncertain. The CDR3 totals 11 residues. Per germline, CDR1 SQVTM and CDR2 ANQGSEA. V lost 7 bases to trimming and J lost 3 bases, with 9 bases between them. CDR3 region: CSGTVDTEAFF. The CDR3 region has the DNA TGCAGCGGGACGGTGGACACTGAAGCTTTCTTT.

This clonotype was observed many times. V gene TRBV10-3 combines with J gene TRBJ2-5; D not certain. This CDR3 is built from 17 residues. Per germline, CDR1 ENHRY and CDR2 SYGVKD. V shed 4 bases and J shed 1 base, with 19 bases lying between them. DNA for the CDR3: TGTGCCATCAGTGGGTCTCGCGCAGCGAATTCCCAAGAGACCCAGTACTTC. This gives the protein CAISGSRAANSQETQYF.

This clonotype was recorded a few times. The chain is built from TRBV20-1 and TRBJ2-5; 11 positions agree with TRBD2. V trimming: 3 bases; J trimming: 14 bases; junction bases outside the gene matches: 11. The CDR3 sequence is 13 residues long. The germline V gene encodes CDR1 DFQATT and CDR2 SNEGSKA (reference sequence). CDR3 protein: CSASKPSGGSSYF. The CDR3 DNA is TGCAGTGCTAGTAAGCCTAGCGGGGGGTCTTCCTACTTC.

This clonotype was counted many times. J is TRBJ2-1 and V is TRBV28; possibly TRBD1 for D (5 bases). Germline-derived CDR1 and CDR2 are MDHEN and SYDVKM. The CDR3 contains 12 residues. V was trimmed by 5 bases and J by 5 bases, leaving 7 bases between them. The CDR3 region is CASSTGHNEQFF. Written as DNA, the CDR3 is TGTGCCAGCAGTACAGGACACAATGAGCAGTTCTTC.